There are a few counts of the clone carrying this T cell receptor beta chain. The antigen remains unidentified. Per-sample yields of isolated PBMCs were at least 6 million. The sample comes from a study of blood T cells in healthy people across ages. Overall study context: For every two T cells, template switching captured about one barcoded beta molecule.

Study findings and constraints: Not knowing donor CMV status may have confounded expanded clonotype changes.

CDR3 length: 14 residues. Germline lookup yields CDR1 MNHEY and CDR2 SVGEGT. The V end was cut by 3 bases, the J end by 8 bases, with 11 bases between. Alongside a J-beta primer mix, a sample-barcoded 5' primer served in a second PCR lasting about 6 to 12 cycles. Any given sample supplied a minimum of 3 million CDR3-containing paired-end reads. TCRdb reprocessed the 5' RACE reads with MiXCR, giving one entry per CDR3 protein. This sample has about 690,000 distinct CDR3 sequences, with 40% to 45% found just once. The sequencing sample was made of blood. This receptor was identified in a man aged 80 or over in good health. This chain connects TRBV6-2 or TRBV6-3 to TRBJ2-6, with D perhaps TRBD2 (7 bases). The CDR3 is CASSYGGGSNVLTF. Here the CDR3 DNA reads TGTGCCAGCAGTTATGGGGGGGGCTCCAACGTCCTGACTTTC.